Below, 17 T cell receptor beta chains from the same sample are listed, as sequenced in a study of blood T cell repertoires in COVID-19 (dated by TCRdb to the early 2020s). The method behind the library was the immunoSEQ multiplex PCR assay. TCRdb took this table from immuneACCESS and kept in-frame rearrangements with V and J called. Such tables lack part of the clones; where checked against another copy, unresolved V genes explain under half of the gap, and the rest is unexplained. The sample contains about 310,000 clones, around 86% of them found a single time. The ten largest clones represent 1% of the sample. Sequencing was done on a sample of peripheral blood. The receptors derive from a man aged 50 or older with active or convalescent COVID-19.

CDR3 region: CAWSVGTRQETQYF. CDR3 nucleotides: TGTGCCTGGAGTGTAGGGACTAGGCAAGAGACCCAGTACTTC. The V gene is TRBV30, the J gene TRBJ2-5, with 8 bases lining up with TRBD2. This CDR3 comprises 14 residues. CDR1 is GTSNPN and CDR2 is SVGIG in the germline V gene (reference sequence). V dropped 0 bases and J dropped 2; count of bases not matched to a gene: 2.

The chain employs TRBV5-6 and TRBJ2-7; tentative D call: TRBD1 (6 bases). CDR3 length: 14 amino acids. V lost 5 bases and J 3 bases, leaving 15 bases between the germline ends. CDR1 is SGHDT and CDR2 is YYEEEE in the germline V gene. The CDR3 bases are TGTGCCAGCAGTATTCCGGGACAAAACTACGAGCAGTACTTC. Protein product: CASSIPGQNYEQYF.

The chain joins TRBV7-2 to TRBJ2-7; D is ambiguous. Trimming left V 0 bases short and J 5 bases short, with 14 bases between. CDR1 SGHTA and CDR2 FQGNSA come from the germline V gene. The CDR3 length is 15 residues. CDR3 nucleotides: TGTGCCAGCAGCTTAGCGCTGTTAACGAGTCACGAGCAGTACTTC. Translation gives CASSLALLTSHEQYF.

CDR3 sequence reads: CASSVTGRDYGYTF. The CDR3 nucleotides are TGTGCCAGCAGCGTCACAGGGCGCGACTATGGCTACACCTTC. This rearrangement joins TRBV7-2 to TRBJ1-2, with TRBD1 as a possible D gene (6 bases). This CDR3 is built from 14 residues. CDR1 SGHTA and CDR2 FQGNSA come from the germline V gene. Trimming cost V 5 bases and J 3 bases, with 13 bases left between them.

This chain connects TRBV28 to TRBJ2-7, with D unclear. Trimming stripped 1 base from V and 6 bases from J, with 7 bases between. Germline V lookup: CDR1 MDHEN, CDR2 SYDVKM. The CDR3 covers 12 residues. CDR3 bases: TGTGCCAGCAGTTTATCACCGGGCGAGCAGTACTTC. This codes for CASSLSPGEQYF. Full variable domain (remainder filled in from reference TRBV28 and TRBJ2-7): DVKVTQSSRYLVKRTGEKVFLECVQDMDHENMFWYRQDPGLGLRLIYFSYDVKMKEKGDIPEGYSVSREKKERFSLILESASTNQTSMYLCASSLSPGEQYFGPGTRLTVT.

The chain joins TRBV4-1 to TRBJ2-7; D unresolved. V was trimmed by 4 bases and J by 2 bases, leaving 12 bases between them. This CDR3 region has 14 residues. The germline gives CDR1 MGHRA, CDR2 YSYEKL. The CDR3 DNA reads TGCGCCAGCAGCCCAAGTGCGCTTACCTACGAGCAGTACTTC. Translated, it gives CASSPSALTYEQYF.

This rearrangement joins TRBV3-1 (or the pseudogene TRBV3-2) to TRBJ2-7; 8 bases map to TRBD1. CDR3 size: 14 residues. Trimming took 4 bases from V and 7 from J; bases not matched to a gene: 9. The germline V gene encodes CDR1 LGHDT and CDR2 YNNKEL (reference sequence). The CDR3 region has the DNA TGTGCCAGCAGCCCCCGGCAGGGGGCCCTTGAGCAGTACTTC. As protein: CASSPRQGALEQYF.

The chain links TRBV29-1 to TRBJ1-3; a weak D match, TRBD1 (5 bases). The length of the CDR3 is 12 residues. The V gene lost 3 bases and the J gene lost 3 bases, with 6 bases spanning the gap. Germline V gene sequence: CDR1 SQVTM, CDR2 ANQGSEA. CDR3 nucleotides: TGCAGCGTTGACGGGGGTGGAAACACCATATATTTT. Translated: CSVDGGGNTIYF.

The rearrangement links TRBV7-9 to TRBJ1-2; the D gene is possibly TRBD1 (5 bases). The CDR3 runs 18 residues. V was pared by 5 bases and J by 5 bases, with 27 bases between. Germline V gene data show CDR1 as SEHNR and CDR2 as FQNEAQ (reference sequence). The CDR3 region is CASSPAAGSFGGGYGYTF. The CDR3 DNA is TGTGCCAGCAGCCCGGCGGCAGGCAGCTTCGGCGGGGGGTATGGCTACACCTTC.

The CDR3 sequence is CASSTRGSGNTIYF. CDR3 nucleotides: TGTGCCAGCAGTACGCGGGGTTCTGGAAACACCATATATTTT. The chain couples TRBV6-6 to TRBJ1-3; D not certain. CDR3 length: 14 residues. The V and J ends lost 5 bases and 1 base respectively, with 9 bases between them. CDR1 is MNHNY, CDR2 SVGAGI, per germline (reference sequence).

The V call is TRBV27, the J call TRBJ1-2; TRBD1 matches at 9 bases. The CDR3 sequence is 16 residues long. V was pared by 5 bases and J by 0 bases, with 7 bases of the junction left unmatched. Germline V gives CDR1 MNHEY, CDR2 SMNVEV (reference sequence). The CDR3 DNA reads TGTGCCAGCAGTCCCGGACAGGGGCGCCCTAACTATGGCTACACCTTC. Protein: CASSPGQGRPNYGYTF.

The chain uses TRBV13 and TRBJ2-3, with D unclear. The CDR3 runs 12 residues. Germline-derived CDR1 and CDR2 are PRHDT and FYEKMQ (reference sequence). Trimming pared 5 bases from V and 2 bases from J, leaving 5 bases between. The DNA of the CDR3 is TGTGCCAGCAGCCCATTCACAGATACGCAGTATTTT. It specifies CASSPFTDTQYF. Full variable domain (rest looked up from reference TRBV13 and TRBJ2-3): AAGVIQSPRHLIKEKRETATLKCYPIPRHDTVYWYQQGPGQDPQFLISFYEKMQSDKGSIPDRFSAQQFSDYHSELNMSSLELGDSALYFCASSPFTDTQYFGPGTRLTVL.

V and J are TRBV28 and TRBJ2-4; 13 bases agree with TRBD2. From germline, CDR1 is MDHEN and CDR2 SYDVKM. This CDR3 is 19 amino acids long. J lost 3 bases, V lost 6 bases, and 14 bases had no gene match. CDR3 sequence: CASSRWTSGREGNKNIQYF. The CDR3 region has the DNA TGTGCCAGCAGCCGTTGGACTAGCGGGAGAGAGGGGAACAAAAACATTCAGTACTTC.

This chain links TRBV5-1 with TRBJ2-7, with 7 bases that match TRBD1. Looked up from germline, CDR1 is SGHRS and CDR2 is YFSETQ. The CDR3 extends over 16 amino acids. With 0 bases clipped from V and 4 bases from J, the junction kept 10 bases outside the gene matches. The DNA for the CDR3 is TGCGCCAGCAGCTTGGCCCCCGCCTCACAGGGGTACGAGCAGTACTTC. The encoded protein is CASSLAPASQGYEQYF.

The V gene is TRBV6-6, the J gene TRBJ2-7; 9 bases are shared with TRBD1. The germline CDR1 and CDR2 sequences are MNHNY and SVGAGI (reference sequence). The CDR3 runs 16 residues. With V trimmed by 6 bases and J by 7 bases, 16 bases remained unmatched. The CDR3 DNA reads TGTGCCAGCAGACCCCCCGGGACAGGGTTGACGGGGGAGCAGTACTTC. Its protein product is CASRPPGTGLTGEQYF.

The chain has TRBV24-1 and TRBJ2-3, with D possibly matching TRBD2 (6 bases). CDR3 length: 16 residues. V was trimmed by 2 bases and J by 2 bases, leaving 13 bases between them. The germline V gene encodes CDR1 KGHDR and CDR2 SFDVKD. CDR3 in amino acids: CATSDSGGANTDTQYF. CDR3 bases: TGTGCCACCAGTGATTCGGGCGGGGCGAACACAGATACGCAGTATTTT.

The CDR3 nucleotides read TGTGCCAGCAGTGAACCGGTGACAGGTCGATGGGGGTATGGCTACACCTTC. It codes for CASSEPVTGRWGYGYTF. J is TRBJ1-2 and V is TRBV2; D possibly corresponds to TRBD1 (6 bases). The germline V gene has CDR1 SNHLY and CDR2 FYNNEI. There are 17 residues in the CDR3. V was pared by 2 bases and J by 5 bases, with 21 bases between. Complete variable domain (other parts from reference TRBV2 and TRBJ1-2): EPEVTQTPSHQVTQMGQEVILRCVPISNHLYFYWYRQILGQKVEFLVSFYNNEISEKSEIFDDQFSVERPDGSNFTLKIRSTKLEDSAMYFCASSEPVTGRWGYGYTFGSGTRLTVV.